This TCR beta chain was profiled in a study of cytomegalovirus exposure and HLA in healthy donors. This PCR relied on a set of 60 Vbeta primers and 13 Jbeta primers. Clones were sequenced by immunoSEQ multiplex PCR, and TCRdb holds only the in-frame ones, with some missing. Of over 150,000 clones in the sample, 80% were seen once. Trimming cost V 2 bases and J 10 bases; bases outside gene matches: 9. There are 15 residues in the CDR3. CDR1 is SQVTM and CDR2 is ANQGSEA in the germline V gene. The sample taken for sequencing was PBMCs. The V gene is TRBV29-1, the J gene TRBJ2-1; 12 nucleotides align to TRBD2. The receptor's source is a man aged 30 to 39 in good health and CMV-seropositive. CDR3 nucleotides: TGCAGCGTTGAAAGGACTAGCGGGATGTCGAGGGAGCAGTTCTTC. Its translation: CSVERTSGMSREQFF.